The clone carrying this T cell receptor beta chain was recorded many times. Antigen: not known. The data originate from a study of blood T cells in healthy people across ages. The study's findings and limits: Considered underestimates were the diversity estimates obtained from one million T cells.

CDR3 length: 17 residues. The germline V and J ends were trimmed by 0 bases and 3 bases, with 15 bases remaining between them. Germline V gene lookup returns CDR1 LNHNV and CDR2 YYDKDF (reference sequence). Together with a sample-barcoded 5' primer, a J-beta primer mix was included in a second PCR lasting roughly 6 to 12 cycles. Each cDNA molecule was tagged by a template-switch adaptor with 12 random nucleotides. In TCRdb, the 5' RACE reads were re-called with MiXCR into one record per CDR3 protein. The sample consists of 800,000 to 950,000 distinct CDR3 sequences, around 29% of them appearing once. The same specimen was also included in a second study, on T cells of mothers and their children. That source adds: Detection of persistent microchimeric T cell clones did not occur.

This TCR came from a woman in her 40s in good health. The chain uses TRBV15 and TRBJ2-1; TRBD1 might be the D (5 bases). Material for sequencing was blood. CDR3 protein: CATSRDPARADYNEQFF. CDR3 DNA: TGTGCCACCAGCAGAGATCCGGCCAGGGCGGACTACAATGAGCAGTTCTTC.